These 7 T cell receptor beta chains share one sample of origin, sequenced in a study of CD8+ T cells in alopecia areata (dated by TCRdb to the late 2010s). Library construction relied on the immunoSEQ multiplex PCR assay. RNA was extracted from all samples and reverse transcribed into cDNA, which served as template for TCR sequencing. TCRdb limited this immuneACCESS table to in-frame rearrangements with V and J called. A share of clones is missing; checked studies link under half to unresolved V genes, and the rest is unexplained. The sample table contains around 97,000 clones; only one count was recorded for roughly 53% of them. Clones ranked in the top ten supply around 8.8% of the sample. The sequenced material came from CD4+ T cells sorted from blood. The receptors here all came from a human donor in good health.

DNA for the CDR3: TGTGCCAGTAGTATAGGCAGCACCGGGGAGCTGTTTTTT. The encoded protein is CASSIGSTGELFF. This chain joins TRBV19 and TRBJ2-2; no reliable D call. CDR1 is LNHDA, CDR2 SQIVND, per germline (reference sequence). The CDR3 is made up of 13 amino acids. With 1 base removed from V and 4 bases from J, the gap between germline ends came to 4 bases.

This clone was seen only a few times. CDR3 nucleotide sequence: TGTGCCAGCGGACCGGGGGTTAGCACAGATACGCAGTATTTT. Translated, it gives CASGPGVSTDTQYF. This rearrangement joins TRBV7-3 to TRBJ2-3; a weak D match, TRBD2 (6 bases). CDR3 length equals 14 residues. V shed 8 bases and J shed 0 bases, with 12 bases lying between them. Looked up from germline, CDR1 is SGHTA and CDR2 is FQGTGA.

V usage is TRBV28 and J usage is TRBJ1-4; tentatively, D is TRBD1 (5 bases). Germline V gene sequence: CDR1 MDHEN, CDR2 SYDVKM. Trimming shortened V by 3 bases and J by 5 bases, and 10 bases separated the two germline ends. The CDR3 extends over 14 amino acids. In DNA, the CDR3 is TGTGCCAGCAGTTTGTTGGACACAAATGAAAAACTGTTTTTT. Translated: CASSLLDTNEKLFF.

The chain has TRBV2 and TRBJ2-6; D is perhaps TRBD1 or TRBD2 (5 bases each). Germline loops: CDR1 SNHLY, CDR2 FYNNEI. Trimming took off 7 bases at V and 4 bases at J, with 11 bases between the two ends. The CDR3 has 14 residues. DNA for the CDR3: TGTGCCAGCACTGACGGGACCGGGGCCAACGTCCTGACTTTC. The encoded protein is CASTDGTGANVLTF.

The rearrangement joins TRBV15 to TRBJ1-1; TRBD1 matches 7 bases. Germline V gives CDR1 LNHNV, CDR2 YYDKDF (reference sequence). The CDR3 is 14 amino acids. J gave up 5 bases and V 5 bases, and 8 bases lay outside the gene matches. CDR3 amino acids: CATSRGGATTEAFF. The CDR3 nucleotides read TGTGCCACCAGCCGAGGGGGCGCGACGACTGAAGCTTTCTTT.

The chain employs TRBV29-1 and TRBJ2-3, with 8 bases fitting TRBD1. The CDR3 is 13 amino acids. V trimming: 3 bases; J trimming: 3 bases; junction bases outside the gene matches: 2. The germline V gene has CDR1 SQVTM and CDR2 ANQGSEA. The CDR3 loop is CSVDRGRTDTQYF. The CDR3, as DNA: TGCAGCGTTGACAGGGGGCGAACAGATACGCAGTATTTT.

This chain joins TRBV30 and TRBJ2-2; 8 nucleotides agree with TRBD1. The CDR3 is 18 residues long. Germline trimming cut 3 bases from V and 5 bases from J; bases unmatched to any gene: 17. Looked up from germline, CDR1 is GTSNPN and CDR2 is SVGIG (reference sequence). As DNA, the CDR3 is TGTGCCTGGAGCCGGGACAGGCCCCCATCTCTAGCAACCGGGGAGCTGTTTTTT. This sequence encodes CAWSRDRPPSLATGELFF.